This T cell receptor beta chain was recorded in a study of T cells in Graves' hyperthyroidism and ophthalmopathy. This clonotype was counted ten times or more. The CDR3 regions of TCR beta were amplified from RNA transcripts. First-round RT-PCR with HTBI primers amplified the TCR CDR3 region. From the multiplex PCR reads, TCRdb called clonotypes with MiXCR, one entry per CDR3 protein. The sample consists of tens of thousands of distinct CDR3 sequences, 40% to 55% of them appearing once. Trimming left V 3 bases short and J 4 bases short, with 10 bases between. Germline-derived CDR1 and CDR2 are SGHRS and YFSETQ. The CDR3 is made up of 13 amino acids. Calling Graves' hyperthyroidism stable meant ophthalmopathy did not progress within 18 months.

The origin of this receptor is a woman aged 25 to 39 with Graves' hyperthyroidism. Sequencing was performed on blood. This sequence joins TRBV5-1 and TRBJ1-1, with D hard to call. Written as DNA, the CDR3 is TGCGCCAGCAGCTGGGGATCGGGCACTGAAGCTTTCTTT. Protein sequence: CASSWGSGTEAFF.